The source of this T cell receptor beta chain is a study of cytomegalovirus exposure and HLA in healthy donors. It was with 60 Vbeta and 13 Jbeta primers that the PCR ran. Here immunoSEQ multiplex PCR was the method, and the copy in TCRdb shows in-frame clones only, minus some. This repertoire comprises about 140,000 clones; its ten largest clones make up 0.8% to 1%. The CDR3 is made up of 14 amino acids. The V segment lost 0 bases and the J segment 5 bases; nucleotides outside the gene matches: 3. Germline V CDR1 and CDR2: MNHEY, SVGAGI. This clonotype was sampled from a male donor in good health and CMV-seronegative. Sequencing was performed on PBMCs. The chain recombines TRBV6-5 with TRBJ2-5; 7 bases are a match to TRBD2. The CDR3 is CASSYSTGGETQYF. Here the CDR3 DNA reads TGTGCCAGCAGTTACTCCACCGGGGGGGAGACCCAGTACTTC.